These T cell receptor beta chains were read from a single sample in a study of early T cells in non-severe SARS-CoV-2 infection. Using its own MiXCR run on the 5' RACE reads, TCRdb lists one record per CDR3 protein. This sample has some 60,000 distinct CDR3 sequences, with 8% to 9.5% found just once. Sequencing was performed on whole blood. All receptors come from an adult who was a healthcare worker with PCR-confirmed SARS-CoV-2 infection or an uninfected control (not recorded which). The CDR3 runs from the conserved cysteine through the conserved F or W. Each record gives: clone size, V gene, D gene, J gene, CDR3 protein, CDR3 DNA. A D gene is named only where the DNA matches it firmly. Expanded clones are given a class, and other clones once, few, many or no size at all.

size: many; V: TRBV29-1; D: NA; J: TRBJ1-2; CDR3: CSVAPGYTF; DNA: TGCAGCGTTGCTCCCGGCTACACCTTC
size: many; V: TRBV29-1; D: TRBD1; J: TRBJ1-2; CDR3: CSTWSGQGANGYTF; DNA: TGCAGCACCTGGTCCGGACAGGGGGCAAATGGCTACACCTTC
size: few; V: TRBV28; D: TRBD2; J: TRBJ2-3; CDR3: CASSPPSGRKPDTQYF; DNA: TGTGCCAGCAGCCCTCCTAGCGGGAGGAAGCCAGATACGCAGTATTTT
size: many; V: TRBV28; D: NA; J: TRBJ2-1; CDR3: CASSPLGLGYNEQFF; DNA: TGTGCCAGCAGTCCTCTGGGATTAGGGTACAATGAGCAGTTCTTC
size: NA; V: TRBV6-1; D: NA; J: TRBJ1-5; CDR3: CASSQQGYQPQHF; DNA: TGTGCCAGCAGCCAACAGGGATATCAGCCCCAGCATTTT
size: NA; V: TRBV5-4; D: TRBD1; J: TRBJ1-6; CDR3: CASRRRGTGGDSPLHF; DNA: TGTGCCAGCAGGCGAAGGGGGACAGGGGGAGATTCACCCCTCCACTTT
size: many; V: TRBV10-3; D: TRBD2; J: TRBJ2-5; CDR3: CAISDTGTSGQETQYF; DNA: TGTGCCATCAGTGATACCGGGACTAGCGGCCAAGAGACCCAGTACTTC
size: many; V: TRBV29-1; D: NA; J: TRBJ2-3; CDR3: CSVKRDRTDTQYF; DNA: TGCAGCGTTAAAAGGGACCGCACAGATACGCAGTATTTT
size: many; V: TRBV7-2; D: NA; J: TRBJ1-2; CDR3: CASSLFPILGYTF; DNA: TGTGCCAGCAGCTTATTCCCGATACTAGGCTACACCTTC
size: NA; V: TRBV6-4; D: NA; J: TRBJ2-3; CDR3: CATSISSTDTQYF; DNA: TGTGCCACTTCTATTTCTAGCACAGATACGCAGTATTTT
size: many; V: TRBV2; D: NA; J: TRBJ1-4; CDR3: CASSGVGQRNEKLFF; DNA: TGTGCCAGCAGTGGCGTCGGACAGCGTAATGAAAAACTGTTTTTT
size: NA; V: TRBV9; D: TRBD1; J: TRBJ2-1; CDR3: CASSLTGGSYNEQFF; DNA: TGTGCCAGCAGCCTTACAGGGGGCTCCTACAATGAGCAGTTCTTC
size: many; V: TRBV7-2; D: TRBD1; J: TRBJ1-2; CDR3: CASSWDREGGYTF; DNA: TGTGCCAGCAGCTGGGACAGGGAAGGCGGCTACACCTTC
size: NA; V: TRBV27; D: NA; J: TRBJ2-3; CDR3: CASSQTPTSTDTQYF; DNA: TGTGCCAGCAGTCAGACGCCTACTAGCACAGATACGCAGTATTTT
size: NA; V: TRBV19; D: NA; J: TRBJ2-4; CDR3: CASTSGGSIQYF; DNA: TGTGCCAGTACCTCCGGGGGATCCATTCAGTACTTC
size: many; V: TRBV5-1; D: NA; J: TRBJ1-6; CDR3: CASSLAAASSYNSPLHF; DNA: TGCGCCAGCAGCTTGGCCGCTGCCAGCTCCTATAATTCACCCCTCCACTTT
size: once; V: TRBV7-8; D: NA; J: TRBJ2-3; CDR3: CASSPIAGRDTQYF; DNA: TGTGCCAGCAGCCCCATTGCAGGGAGGGATACGCAGTATTTT
size: NA; V: TRBV25-1; D: NA; J: TRBJ2-1; CDR3: CARRKTQHEQFF; DNA: TGTGCCAGACGGAAAACACAGCATGAGCAGTTCTTC
size: many; V: TRBV27; D: TRBD1; J: TRBJ2-7; CDR3: CASSLLGTGGSHEQYF; DNA: TGTGCCAGCAGTTTACTGGGGACAGGGGGCTCCCACGAGCAGTACTTC
size: NA; V: TRBV20-1; D: NA; J: TRBJ2-1; CDR3: CSTLYNEQFF; DNA: TGCAGTACCCTCTACAATGAGCAGTTCTTC
size: many; V: TRBV11-2; D: NA; J: TRBJ2-7; CDR3: CASSAWSVGGEQYF; DNA: TGTGCCAGCAGCGCGTGGTCTGTCGGGGGCGAGCAGTACTTC
size: many; V: TRBV6-2/TRBV6-3; D: NA; J: TRBJ1-5; CDR3: CASSYSTYQPQHF; DNA: TGTGCCAGCAGTTACTCGACTTATCAGCCCCAGCATTTT
size: many; V: TRBV20-1; D: TRBD2; J: TRBJ2-1; CDR3: CSARLAGAHEQFF; DNA: TGCAGTGCGCGACTAGCGGGAGCACATGAGCAGTTCTTC
size: many; V: TRBV3-1; D: TRBD1; J: TRBJ2-4; CDR3: CASSHGTGPVSKNIQYF; DNA: TGTGCCAGCAGCCACGGGACAGGGCCGGTCTCCAAAAACATTCAGTACTTC
size: NA; V: TRBV7-2; D: NA; J: TRBJ2-7; CDR3: CASSLGAASSGYEQYF; DNA: TGTGCCAGCAGCTTAGGGGCAGCCAGTTCGGGTTACGAGCAGTACTTC
size: NA; V: TRBV12-3/TRBV12-4; D: TRBD1; J: TRBJ2-2; CDR3: CASSLGTGSTGELFF; DNA: TGTGCCAGCAGTTTGGGGACAGGGAGCACCGGGGAGCTGTTTTTT
size: few; V: TRBV4-1; D: NA; J: TRBJ2-5; CDR3: CASSSKGTTTQETQYF; DNA: TGCGCCAGCAGCTCAAAAGGGACGACTACCCAAGAGACCCAGTACTTC
size: NA; V: TRBV2; D: NA; J: TRBJ1-2; CDR3: CAGKVTANYGYTF; DNA: TGTGCCGGCAAGGTGACAGCTAACTATGGCTACACCTTC